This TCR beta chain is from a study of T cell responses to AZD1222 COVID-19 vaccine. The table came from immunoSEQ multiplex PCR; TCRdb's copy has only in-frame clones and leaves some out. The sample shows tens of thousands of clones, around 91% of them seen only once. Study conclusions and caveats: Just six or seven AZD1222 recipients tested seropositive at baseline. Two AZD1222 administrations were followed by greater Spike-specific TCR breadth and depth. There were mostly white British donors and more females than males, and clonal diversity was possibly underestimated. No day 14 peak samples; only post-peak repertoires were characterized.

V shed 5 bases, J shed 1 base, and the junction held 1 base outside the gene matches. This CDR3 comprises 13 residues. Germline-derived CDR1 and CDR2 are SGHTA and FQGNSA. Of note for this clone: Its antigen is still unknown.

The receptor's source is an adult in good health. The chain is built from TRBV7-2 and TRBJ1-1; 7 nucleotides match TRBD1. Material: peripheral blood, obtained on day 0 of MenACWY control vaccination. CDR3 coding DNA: TGTGCCAGCAGCAGGGACAGGAACACTGAAGCTTTCTTT. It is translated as CASSRDRNTEAFF.